Following are 15 T cell receptor beta chains from one sample sequenced in a study of shared clonotypes between healthy human individuals. Clones were read by immunoSEQ multiplex PCR, and TCRdb kept only the in-frame ones, dropping some. This table has more than 2 million clones, 85% to 95% appearing once. The sample was naive CD4+ T cells sorted from blood. Subset of the sample: CD45RA+ positively selected. All receptors derive from a man younger than 35 in good health.

The rearrangement uses TRBV19 and TRBJ1-1; 9 bases match TRBD1. V trimming: 7 bases; J trimming: 10 bases; junction bases outside the gene matches: 10. The CDR3 is 13 amino acids. Germline-derived CDR1 and CDR2 are LNHDA and SQIVND (reference sequence). CDR3 residues: CASTTGQGRRAFF. The DNA for the CDR3 is TGTGCCAGTACTACCGGACAGGGGCGTCGAGCTTTCTTT.

This clone was seen once. The gene calls are TRBV5-4 and TRBJ1-2; TRBD1 matches at 9 bases. This CDR3 spans 13 amino acids. The ends lost 2 bases at V and 7 bases at J; junction bases unmatched: 3. The germline CDR1 and CDR2 sequences are SGHNT and YYREEE (reference sequence). The CDR3 sequence is CASSFDRGGGYTF. The CDR3 coding sequence is TGTGCCAGCAGCTTTGACAGGGGGGGTGGCTACACCTTC.

This chain uses TRBV7-2 with TRBJ2-7; TRBD1 matches 7 bases. The germline gives CDR1 SGHTA, CDR2 FQGNSA. With 5 bases clipped from V and 3 bases from J, the junction kept 7 bases outside the gene matches. CDR3 length: 14 residues. CDR3: CASSLGQPNYEQYF. CDR3 nucleotides: TGTGCCAGCAGCCTGGGACAGCCTAACTACGAGCAGTACTTC. The full variable domain, in which reference TRBV7-2 and TRBJ2-7 provide the parts outside the CDR3, is GAGVSQSPSNKVTEKGKDVELRCDPISGHTALYWYRQSLGQGLEFLIYFQGNSAPDKSGLPSDRFSAERTGGSVSTLTIQRTQQEDSAVYLCASSLGQPNYEQYFGPGTRLTVT.

The genes are TRBV15 and TRBJ2-1; 7 nucleotides match TRBD2. Losses at the gene ends were 5 bases for V and 1 base for J; bases not matched to a gene: 8. CDR1 and CDR2 from the germline V gene are LNHNV and YYDKDF (reference sequence). The CDR3 is 16 residues long. The CDR3 protein is CATSLGGSRSYNEQFF. CDR3 nucleotides: TGTGCCACCAGCCTCGGCGGGAGCAGGTCCTACAATGAGCAGTTCTTC. The full variable domain, with the rest looked up from reference TRBV15 and TRBJ2-1, is DAMVIQNPRYQVTQFGKPVTLSCSQTLNHNVMYWYQQKSSQAPKLLFHYYDKDFNNEADTPDNFQSRRPNTSFCFLDIRSPGLGDTAMYLCATSLGGSRSYNEQFFGPGTRLTVL.

This rearrangement joins TRBV5-4 to TRBJ2-1; 14 bases fit TRBD2. The CDR3 spans 17 residues. The germline gives CDR1 SGHNT, CDR2 YYREEE (reference sequence). Germline trimming cut 10 bases from V and 1 base from J; bases unmatched to any gene: 10. The CDR3 coding sequence is TGTGCCCTGTGGGGGACTAGCGGGAGTGGATCCTACAATGAGCAGTTCTTC. Its translation: CALWGTSGSGSYNEQFF.

The chain has TRBV11-2 and TRBJ2-3; D gene unclear. Per the germline V gene, CDR1 is SGHAT and CDR2 is FQNNGV. Between the trimmed V and J ends, which lost 1 base and 0 bases, there was a span of 11 bases. This CDR3 spans 16 amino acids. The CDR3 DNA follows: TGTGCCAGCAGCTTAGGAGTTAGCCTAAGCACAGATACGCAGTATTTT. It translates to CASSLGVSLSTDTQYF. Filled out from reference TRBV11-2 and TRBJ2-3, the complete variable domain reads EAGVAQSPRYKIIEKRQSVAFWCNPISGHATLYWYQQILGQGPKLLIQFQNNGVVDDSQLPKDRFSAERLKGVDSTLKIQPAKLEDSAVYLCASSLGVSLSTDTQYFGPGTRLTVL.

The chain has TRBV10-3 and TRBJ2-3, with 11 bases identical to TRBD2. Germline-derived CDR1 and CDR2 are ENHRY and SYGVKD. This CDR3 spans 16 amino acids. Trimming took 4 bases from V and 0 from J; bases not matched to a gene: 3. CDR3 protein: CAISGLAGLSTDTQYF. CDR3 DNA: TGTGCCATCAGTGGACTAGCGGGGCTTAGCACAGATACGCAGTATTTT.

The chain uses TRBV10-2 and TRBJ1-5, with D tentatively TRBD1 (6 bases). The CDR3 has 13 amino acids. V gave up 8 bases and J gave up 4 bases, with 12 bases separating them. Germline V gene data show CDR1 as WSHSY and CDR2 as SAAADI. CDR3: CASGTQGNQPQHF. The CDR3 nucleotides read TGCGCCAGCGGGACTCAGGGGAATCAGCCCCAGCATTTT.

Note on this clone: The same CDR3 also results from other DNA sequences found in this sample. The chain combines TRBV6-5 with TRBJ2-2; 8 bases agree with TRBD1. Germline assignment: CDR1 MNHEY and CDR2 SVGAGI. The CDR3 contains 15 residues. V gave up 6 bases and J gave up 1 base; unmatched junction bases: 4. The chain's CDR3 is CASRPGTGNTGELFF. DNA of the CDR3: TGTGCCAGCAGACCCGGGACAGGGAACACCGGGGAGCTGTTTTTT.

A note on this clone: The same CDR3 arises from other DNA sequences in this sample as well. CDR3 sequence (DNA): TGTGCCATCAGTGAGTCAGGCACAGATACGCAGTATTTT. Its protein product is CAISESGTDTQYF. V gene TRBV10-3 combines with J gene TRBJ2-3; no firm D call. With 0 bases removed from V and 1 base from J, the gap between germline ends came to 2 bases. The CDR3 has 13 residues. Looked up from germline, CDR1 is ENHRY and CDR2 is SYGVKD.

This chain uses TRBV7-9 with TRBJ1-3; D is perhaps TRBD1 (5 bases). V lost 7 bases and J 2 bases, leaving 18 bases between the germline ends. Germline V gene sequence: CDR1 SEHNR, CDR2 FQNEAQ (reference sequence). The CDR3 consists of 16 residues. CDR3 sequence: CASTNGGAFTGNTIYF. CDR3 bases: TGTGCCAGCACCAACGGTGGGGCTTTCACTGGAAACACCATATATTTT.

This clone was seen a single time. This sequence joins TRBV7-8 and TRBJ2-2, with unresolved D. This CDR3 has 16 residues. Germline CDR1 reads SGHVS; CDR2 reads FQNEAQ. V lost 1 base, J lost 5 bases, and 14 bases lay in between. The CDR3 protein is CASSLGGFLLTGELFF. In DNA form, the CDR3 reads TGTGCCAGCAGCTTAGGTGGCTTTCTTTTGACCGGGGAGCTGTTTTTT.

The chain joins TRBV6-5 to TRBJ1-2; 7 nucleotides align to TRBD1. The junction had 8 bases not matched to a gene; V was cut back by 5 bases and J by 5 bases. The CDR3 runs 14 residues. The germline gives CDR1 MNHEY, CDR2 SVGAGI. CDR3 in amino acids: CASSPGGLWYGYTF. The CDR3 bases are TGTGCCAGCAGTCCAGGGGGTTTATGGTATGGCTACACCTTC.

With regard to this clone: The sample contains more than one DNA sequence encoding this CDR3. CDR3 sequence (DNA): TGTGCCAGCAGCTTGACAGGCATGAACACTGAAGCTTTCTTT. This gives the protein CASSLTGMNTEAFF. The chain carries TRBV5-4 and TRBJ1-1; the D gene is possibly TRBD1 (5 bases). The V gene's germline CDR1 is SGHNT and CDR2 YYREEE (reference sequence). With 1 base removed from V and 0 bases from J, the gap between germline ends came to 7 bases. The CDR3 runs 14 residues.

The V gene is TRBV6-5, the J gene TRBJ2-7; 7 nucleotides match TRBD2. This CDR3 spans 16 amino acids. Trimming took 2 bases from V and 5 from J; bases not matched to a gene: 12. Germline V gives CDR1 MNHEY, CDR2 SVGAGI. CDR3 amino acids: CASSYPLGGGTHEQYF. Here the CDR3 DNA reads TGTGCCAGCAGTTACCCCCTTGGGGGGGGGACCCACGAGCAGTACTTC.